A single sample is the source of the 2 T cell receptor beta chains below, sequenced in a study of CD8 T cells in Susac syndrome. Random hexamers served to reverse transcribe roughly 0.45 to 1 ug RNA. TCRdb re-derived calls from the immunoSEQ multiplex PCR reads in MiXCR, one entry per CDR3 protein. The table shows around 150,000 distinct CDR3 sequences, with around 94% occurring only once. Material: CD4+ T cells from PBMCs. The receptors come from a human donor with multiple sclerosis.

The V gene is TRBV5-4, the J gene TRBJ2-6; 11 bases align to TRBD1. Germline V CDR1 and CDR2: SGHNT, YYREEE (reference sequence). The CDR3 has 17 amino acids. V dropped 4 bases and J dropped 2; count of bases not matched to a gene: 5. The CDR3 is CASSVRGQGAGANVLTF. Written as DNA, the CDR3 is TGTGCCAGCAGCGTCCGGGGACAGGGGGCTGGGGCCAACGTCCTGACTTTC.

The chain recombines TRBV28 with TRBJ2-6; D assignment may be TRBD1 or TRBD2 (5 bases each). Germline V gene data show CDR1 as MDHEN and CDR2 as SYDVKM. The CDR3 is 18 residues long. V lost 3 bases and J lost 0, with 15 bases in between. The CDR3 loop is CASSLEARASSGANVLTF. The DNA for the CDR3 is TGTGCCAGCAGTTTGGAGGCCAGGGCAAGCTCTGGGGCCAACGTCCTGACTTTC.